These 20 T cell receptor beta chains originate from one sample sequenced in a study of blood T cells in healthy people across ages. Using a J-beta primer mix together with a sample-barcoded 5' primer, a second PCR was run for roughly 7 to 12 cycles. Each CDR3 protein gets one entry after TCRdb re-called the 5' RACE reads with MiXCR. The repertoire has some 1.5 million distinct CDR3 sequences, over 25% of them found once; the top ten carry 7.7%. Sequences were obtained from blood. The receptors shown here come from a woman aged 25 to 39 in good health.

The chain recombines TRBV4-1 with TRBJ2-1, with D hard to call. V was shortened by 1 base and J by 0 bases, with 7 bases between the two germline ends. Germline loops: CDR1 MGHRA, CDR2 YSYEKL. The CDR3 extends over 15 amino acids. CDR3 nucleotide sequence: TGCGCCAGCAGCCAAGCGGCAGCCTCCTACAATGAGCAGTTCTTC. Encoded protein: CASSQAAASYNEQFF.

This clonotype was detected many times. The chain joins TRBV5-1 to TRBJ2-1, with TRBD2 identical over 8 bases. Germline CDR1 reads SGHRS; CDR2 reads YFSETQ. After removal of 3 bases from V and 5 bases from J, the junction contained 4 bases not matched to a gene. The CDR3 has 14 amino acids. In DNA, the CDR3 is TGCGCCAGCAGCTCAAGACTAGCGAACAATGAGCAGTTCTTC. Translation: CASSSRLANNEQFF.

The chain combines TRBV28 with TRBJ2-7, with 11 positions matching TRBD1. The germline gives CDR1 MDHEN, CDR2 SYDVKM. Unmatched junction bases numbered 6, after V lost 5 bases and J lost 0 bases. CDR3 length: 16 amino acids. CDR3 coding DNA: TGTGCCAGCAGTAGATACGGGACAGGGGGCTCCTACGAGCAGTACTTC. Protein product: CASSRYGTGGSYEQYF. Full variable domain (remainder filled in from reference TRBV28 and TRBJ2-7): DVKVTQSSRYLVKRTGEKVFLECVQDMDHENMFWYRQDPGLGLRLIYFSYDVKMKEKGDIPEGYSVSREKKERFSLILESASTNQTSMYLCASSRYGTGGSYEQYFGPGTRLTVT.

In DNA form, the CDR3 reads TGTGCCAGCAGTTTCCGGACGGTATACAATGAGCAGTACTTC. Its translation is CASSFRTVYNEQYF. The V and J genes are TRBV27 and TRBJ2-4, with D unresolved. The CDR3 is made up of 14 amino acids. Trimming took 3 bases from V and 13 from J, leaving 19 bases between them. Per germline, CDR1 MNHEY and CDR2 SMNVEV (reference sequence).

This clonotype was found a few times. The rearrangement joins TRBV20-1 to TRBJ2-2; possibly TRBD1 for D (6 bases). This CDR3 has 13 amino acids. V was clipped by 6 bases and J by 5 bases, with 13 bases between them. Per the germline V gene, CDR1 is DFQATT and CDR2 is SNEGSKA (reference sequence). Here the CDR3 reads CSATKQGTGELFF. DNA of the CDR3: TGCAGTGCCACAAAACAGGGAACCGGGGAGCTGTTTTTT.

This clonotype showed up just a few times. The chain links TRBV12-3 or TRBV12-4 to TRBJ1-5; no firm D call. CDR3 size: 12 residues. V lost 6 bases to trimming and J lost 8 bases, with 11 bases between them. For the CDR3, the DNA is TGTGCCAGCAGCCGGATGGGGAAGCCCCAGCATTTT. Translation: CASSRMGKPQHF.

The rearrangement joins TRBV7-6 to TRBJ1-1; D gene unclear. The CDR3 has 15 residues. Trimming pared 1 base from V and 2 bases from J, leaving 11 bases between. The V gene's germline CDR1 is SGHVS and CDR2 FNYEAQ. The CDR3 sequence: CASSLDGQLNTEAFF. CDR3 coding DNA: TGTGCCAGCAGCTTAGATGGGCAGCTAAACACTGAAGCTTTCTTT.

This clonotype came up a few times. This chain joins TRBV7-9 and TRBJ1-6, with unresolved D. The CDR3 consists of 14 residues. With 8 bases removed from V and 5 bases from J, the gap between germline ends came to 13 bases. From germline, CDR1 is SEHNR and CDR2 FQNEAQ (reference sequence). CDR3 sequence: CASALYKNNSPLHF. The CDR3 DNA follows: TGTGCCAGCGCCCTGTACAAGAATAATTCACCCCTCCACTTT.

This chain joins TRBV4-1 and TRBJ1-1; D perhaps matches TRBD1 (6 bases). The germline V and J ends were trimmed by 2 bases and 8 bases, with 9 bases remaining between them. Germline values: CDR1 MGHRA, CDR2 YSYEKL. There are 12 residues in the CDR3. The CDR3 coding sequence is TGCGCCAGCAGCCAATTCGGACAGGAAGCTTTCTTT. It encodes CASSQFGQEAFF.

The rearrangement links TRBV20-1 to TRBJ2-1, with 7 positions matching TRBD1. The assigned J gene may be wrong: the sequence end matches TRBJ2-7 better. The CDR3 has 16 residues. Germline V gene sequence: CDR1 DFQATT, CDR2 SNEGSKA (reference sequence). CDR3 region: CSARDPDRSSYNEQYF. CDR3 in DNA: TGCAGTGCTAGAGATCCGGACAGGAGCTCCTACAATGAGCAGTACTTC.

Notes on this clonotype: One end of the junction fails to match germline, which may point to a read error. CDR3 residues: CSVDRTNGVQGLGNTGAFF. The CDR3 DNA follows: TGCAGCGTTGACCGTACCAACGGAGTACAGGGGTTAGGAAACACTGGAGCTTTCTTT. The genes are TRBV29-1 and TRBJ1-1; the match to TRBD1 covers 7 bases. CDR1 is SQVTM, CDR2 ANQGSEA, per germline. The CDR3 length is 19 residues.

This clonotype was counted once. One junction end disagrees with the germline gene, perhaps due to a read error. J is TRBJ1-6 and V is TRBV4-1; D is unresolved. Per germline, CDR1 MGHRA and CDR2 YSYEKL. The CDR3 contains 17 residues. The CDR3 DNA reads TGCACCAGCAGCCAAGAAAGGAGCCTCTCCTATAATTCACCCCTCCACTTT. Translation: CTSSQERSLSYNSPLHF.

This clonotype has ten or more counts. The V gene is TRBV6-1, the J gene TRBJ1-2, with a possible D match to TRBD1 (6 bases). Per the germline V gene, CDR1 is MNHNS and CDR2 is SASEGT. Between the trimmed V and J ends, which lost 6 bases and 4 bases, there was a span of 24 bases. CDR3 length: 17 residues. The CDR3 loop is CASRADWGRGFGYGYTF. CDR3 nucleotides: TGTGCCAGCAGGGCGGATTGGGGGCGCGGGTTTGGCTATGGCTACACCTTC.

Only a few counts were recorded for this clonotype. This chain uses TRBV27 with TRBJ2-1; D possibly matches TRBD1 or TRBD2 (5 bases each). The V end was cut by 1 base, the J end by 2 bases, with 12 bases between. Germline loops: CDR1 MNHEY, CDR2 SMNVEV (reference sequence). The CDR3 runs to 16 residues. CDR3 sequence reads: CASSLYQGEAYNEQFF. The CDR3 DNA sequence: TGTGCCAGCAGTTTATACCAGGGAGAAGCCTACAATGAGCAGTTCTTC.

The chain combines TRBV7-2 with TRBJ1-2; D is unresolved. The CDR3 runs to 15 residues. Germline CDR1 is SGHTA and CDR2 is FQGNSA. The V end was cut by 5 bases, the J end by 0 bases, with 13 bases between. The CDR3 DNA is TGTGCCAGCAGCCCCTGGTCAAGCGCTAACTATGGCTACACCTTC. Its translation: CASSPWSSANYGYTF. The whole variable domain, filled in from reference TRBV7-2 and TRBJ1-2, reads GAGVSQSPSNKVTEKGKDVELRCDPISGHTALYWYRQSLGQGLEFLIYFQGNSAPDKSGLPSDRFSAERTGGSVSTLTIQRTQQEDSAVYLCASSPWSSANYGYTFGSGTRLTVV.

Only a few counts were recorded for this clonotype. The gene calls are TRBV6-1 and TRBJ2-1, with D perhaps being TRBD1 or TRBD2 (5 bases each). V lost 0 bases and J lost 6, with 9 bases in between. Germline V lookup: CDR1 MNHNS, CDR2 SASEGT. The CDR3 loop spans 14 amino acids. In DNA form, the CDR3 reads TGTGCCAGCAGTGAAGCGGGGGACCCCAATGAGCAGTTCTTC. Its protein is CASSEAGDPNEQFF.

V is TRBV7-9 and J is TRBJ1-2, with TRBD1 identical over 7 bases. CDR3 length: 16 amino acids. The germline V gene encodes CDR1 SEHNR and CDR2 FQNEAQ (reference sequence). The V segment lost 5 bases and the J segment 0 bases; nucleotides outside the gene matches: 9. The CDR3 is CASSPLTGTANYGYTF. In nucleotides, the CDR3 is TGTGCCAGCAGCCCACTGACGGGGACAGCTAACTATGGCTACACCTTC.

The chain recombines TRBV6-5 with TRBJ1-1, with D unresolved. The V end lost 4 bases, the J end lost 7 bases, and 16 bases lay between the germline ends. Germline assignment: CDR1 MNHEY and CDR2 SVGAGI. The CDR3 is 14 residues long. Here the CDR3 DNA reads TGTGCCAGCAGTTCTCCAAGACGCACGATTGAAGCTTTCTTT. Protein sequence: CASSSPRRTIEAFF.

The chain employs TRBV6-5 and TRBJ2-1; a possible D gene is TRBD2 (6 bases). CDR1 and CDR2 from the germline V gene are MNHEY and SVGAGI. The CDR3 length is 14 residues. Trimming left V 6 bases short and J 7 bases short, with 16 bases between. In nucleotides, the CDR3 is TGTGCCAGCAGGCCTCTAGGGACTTCAAATGAGCAGTTCTTC. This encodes CASRPLGTSNEQFF.

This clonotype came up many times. CDR3 in amino acids: CASSRTSGRFYNEQFF. CDR3 bases: TGTGCCAGTAGTAGAACAAGCGGGAGGTTCTACAATGAGCAGTTCTTC. The V call is TRBV19, the J call TRBJ2-1; TRBD2 matches 9 bases. Germline CDR1 is LNHDA and CDR2 is SQIVND (reference sequence). The CDR3 sequence is 16 residues long. V gave up 4 bases and J gave up 3 bases; unmatched junction bases: 7.